These 8 T cell receptor beta chains came from one sample sequenced in a study of blood T cells in healthy people across ages. For the second PCR, which ran for roughly 6 to 12 cycles, a sample-barcoded 5' primer and a J-beta primer mix were used. TCRdb independently ran MiXCR on the 5' RACE reads; one entry per CDR3 protein. The top ten clones hold roughly 10% of a sample with approximately 1.5 million distinct CDR3 sequences, 30% to 40% of them seen once. Sequencing was performed on blood. These TCRs come from a woman in her 30s in good health.

V is TRBV4-1 and J is TRBJ2-7; 7 nucleotides line up with TRBD1. V dropped 3 bases and J dropped 5; count of bases not matched to a gene: 10. This CDR3 has 15 amino acids. The germline CDR1 and CDR2 sequences are MGHRA and YSYEKL. DNA of the CDR3: TGCGCCAGCAGCCAGCCCGGACAGGCGGCGGACGAGCAGTACTTC. This translates into CASSQPGQAADEQYF.

This clonotype was recorded many times. Here the CDR3 DNA reads TGTGCCAGCAGTTTAGTGACTAAAGAGACCCAGTACTTC. This sequence encodes CASSLVTKETQYF. This rearrangement joins TRBV12-3 or TRBV12-4 to TRBJ2-5; D perhaps matches TRBD2 (5 bases). V lost 1 base and J 3 bases, leaving 6 bases between the germline ends. This CDR3 has 13 residues.

This clonotype came up many times. The chain uses TRBV29-1 and TRBJ2-1; 7 nucleotides align to TRBD2. The germline V gene has CDR1 SQVTM and CDR2 ANQGSEA. The CDR3 sequence is 14 residues long. V lost 0 bases to trimming and J lost 7 bases; unmatched junction nucleotides: 6. The CDR3 is CSVEDLWGGNEQFF. The CDR3 DNA sequence: TGCAGCGTTGAAGATCTTTGGGGAGGGAATGAGCAGTTCTTC.

Only a few counts were recorded for this clonotype. The CDR3 is CASSPTVNTGELFF. CDR3 sequence (DNA): TGTGCCAGCAGCCCGACGGTGAACACCGGGGAGCTGTTTTTT. This chain connects TRBV12-3 or TRBV12-4 to TRBJ2-2; D remains unclear. The ends were cut back, 6 bases at V and 1 base at J, with 9 bases in the middle. This CDR3 spans 14 amino acids.

This rearrangement joins TRBV2 to TRBJ2-5; tentative D call: TRBD2 (5 bases). The CDR3 length is 17 residues. Germline V CDR1 and CDR2: SNHLY, FYNNEI. V was cut by 6 bases and J by 5 bases, with 25 bases left in between. CDR3 sequence reads: CASRAMPGKRKGETQYF. For the CDR3, the DNA is TGTGCCAGCAGGGCGATGCCCGGGAAACGAAAGGGTGAGACCCAGTACTTC.

The genes are TRBV28 and TRBJ1-2; the D is unclear. Germline lookup yields CDR1 MDHEN and CDR2 SYDVKM. The V gene lost 7 bases and the J gene lost 2 bases, with 11 bases spanning the gap. The CDR3 runs to 13 residues. The CDR3 DNA reads as TGTGCCAGCAAGAAGGGTTCGAACTATGGCTACACCTTC. Translating gives CASKKGSNYGYTF.

The chain couples TRBV5-1 to TRBJ2-2; possible D gene TRBD2, 5 bases. Trimming took off 0 bases at V and 2 bases at J, with 11 bases between the two ends. Germline V CDR1 and CDR2: SGHRS, YFSETQ. This CDR3 has 16 residues. The CDR3 sequence is CASSLAEDSNTGELFF. The DNA of the CDR3 is TGCGCCAGCAGCTTGGCCGAGGACTCTAACACCGGGGAGCTGTTTTTT.

The rearrangement uses TRBV13 and TRBJ2-3, with 10 bases identical to TRBD1. There are 16 residues in the CDR3. The J segment lost 6 bases and the V segment lost 5 bases, leaving 11 bases of the junction unmatched. Germline values: CDR1 PRHDT, CDR2 FYEKMQ (reference sequence). The chain's CDR3 is CASSLLTGGGSDTQYF. The CDR3 coding sequence is TGTGCCAGCAGCCTCCTGACAGGGGGCGGTTCGGATACGCAGTATTTT.